This is a list of T cell receptor beta chains from one sample in a study of beta chain features in type 1 diabetes. Sequencing used immunoSEQ multiplex PCR; TCRdb keeps in-frame clones, though not all of them. The sample carries 500,000 to 850,000 clones, more than 12% recorded once. Specimen: naive CD4+ T cells from blood. The receptors originated from a man in his late teens or twenties with type 1 diabetes. CDR3s include the opening cysteine and the closing phenylalanine or tryptophan. The order of the fields is CDR3 protein, CDR3 DNA, clone size, J gene, D gene, V gene. A D gene is named only where the DNA matches it firmly. The listing skips clone size in some rows; elsewhere it reads once, few, many or a size class.

CSVVRTSSYNEQFF,TGCAGCGTTGTGAGGACTAGCTCCTACAATGAGCAGTTCTTC,few,TRBJ2-1,TRBD2,TRBV29-1
CATKRSPLHF,TGTGCCACCAAACGATCACCCCTCCACTTT,few,TRBJ1-6,.,TRBV19
CASSVTDTQYF,TGTGCCAGCAGTGTTACAGATACGCAGTATTTT,few,TRBJ2-3,.,TRBV28
CATSRPFNEQFF,TGTGCCACCAGCAGACCCTTTAATGAGCAGTTCTTC,.,TRBJ2-1,.,TRBV15
CAWSRGGAEAFF,TGTGCCTGGAGTCGTGGTGGAGCTGAAGCTTTCTTT,few,TRBJ1-1,.,TRBV30
CASSATPSGAYNEQFF,TGCGCCAGCAGCGCCACCCCTAGCGGGGCGTACAATGAGCAGTTCTTC,.,TRBJ2-1,TRBD2,TRBV5-1
CASSLKAGSTDTQYF,TGTGCCAGCAGCTTAAAAGCGGGAAGCACAGATACGCAGTATTTT,few,TRBJ2-3,TRBD2,TRBV7-2
CAWTTAEKLFF,TGTGCCTGGACGACAGCCGAAAAACTGTTTTTT,.,TRBJ1-4,.,TRBV30
CASSSWTSGAYEQYF,TGTGCCAGCAGTTCCTGGACTAGCGGGGCCTACGAGCAGTACTTC,.,TRBJ2-7,TRBD2,TRBV28
CASTWTGHNQPQHF,TGTGCCAGCACATGGACAGGACACAATCAGCCCCAGCATTTT,few,TRBJ1-5,TRBD1,TRBV19
CAWIHNEKLFF,TGTGCCTGGATACATAATGAAAAACTGTTTTTT,.,TRBJ1-4,.,TRBV30
CASSQAQRNTEAFF,TGCGCCAGCAGCCAAGCACAGAGGAACACTGAAGCTTTCTTT,few,TRBJ1-1,.,TRBV4-3
CASSLEGTNEQYF,TGTGCCAGCAGTTTAGAGGGGACCAACGAGCAGTACTTC,.,TRBJ2-7,.,TRBV27
CASSPRTGTALNSPLHF,TGCGCCAGCAGCCCACGGACCGGGACAGCGTTAAATTCACCCCTCCACTTT,few,TRBJ1-6,TRBD1,TRBV5-1
CASSEAFF,TGTGCCAGCAGTGAAGCTTTCTTT,.,TRBJ1-1,.,TRBV6-5
CASRLTESTDTQYF,TGTGCCAGCAGATTGACAGAGAGCACAGATACGCAGTATTTT,.,TRBJ2-3,.,TRBV7-2
CASSLLPGNQPQHF,TGTGCCAGCAGTTTACTCCCGGGAAACCAGCCCCAGCATTTT,.,TRBJ1-5,.,TRBV27
CASSLGFIGELFF,TGTGCCAGCAGCTTGGGGTTTATCGGGGAGCTGTTTTTT,few,TRBJ2-2,.,TRBV7-2
CASSAPGFGHLRTTDTQYF,TGTGCCAGCAGTGCCCCAGGGTTTGGCCATCTAAGAACCACAGATACGCAGTATTTT,few,TRBJ2-3,.,TRBV2
CAWSLHRLYGYTF,TGTGCCTGGAGTTTACACAGACTCTATGGCTACACCTTC,.,TRBJ1-2,.,TRBV30
CASSQVVAGGRADTQYF,TGCGCCAGCAGCCAAGTAGTAGCCGGGGGCCGAGCAGATACGCAGTATTTT,.,TRBJ2-3,.,TRBV4-3
CASSSAGGRGDTQYF,TGTGCCAGCAGCTCAGCGGGGGGGAGAGGGGATACGCAGTATTTT,few,TRBJ2-3,TRBD2,TRBV7-2
CASSATATNEKLFF,TGTGCCAGCAGCGCGACAGCAACTAATGAAAAACTGTTTTTT,few,TRBJ1-4,.,TRBV9
CASSQDNKGMGYGYTF,TGTGCCAGCAGCCAAGATAATAAGGGGATGGGCTATGGCTACACCTTC,few,TRBJ1-2,.,TRBV4-2
CAWSAGLELDTDTQYF,TGTGCCTGGAGTGCCGGACTAGAATTGGACACAGATACGCAGTATTTT,.,TRBJ2-3,TRBD2,TRBV30
CSAREHQPQHF,TGCAGTGCTAGAGAACATCAGCCCCAGCATTTT,.,TRBJ1-5,.,TRBV20-1
CASSPGSDEQYF,TGTGCCAGCAGCCCCGGGTCTGACGAGCAGTACTTC,few,TRBJ2-7,.,TRBV7-3
CATSRDQAEKLFF,TGTGCCACCAGCAGAGATCAGGCGGAAAAACTGTTTTTT,.,TRBJ1-4,.,TRBV15